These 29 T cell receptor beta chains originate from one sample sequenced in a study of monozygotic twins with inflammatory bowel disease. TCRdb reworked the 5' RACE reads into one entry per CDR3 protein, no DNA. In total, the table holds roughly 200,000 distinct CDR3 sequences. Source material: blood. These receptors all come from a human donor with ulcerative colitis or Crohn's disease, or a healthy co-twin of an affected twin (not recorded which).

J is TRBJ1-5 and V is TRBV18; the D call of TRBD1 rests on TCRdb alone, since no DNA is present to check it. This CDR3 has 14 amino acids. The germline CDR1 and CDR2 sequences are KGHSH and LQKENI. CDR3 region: CASSLGQSNQPQHF.

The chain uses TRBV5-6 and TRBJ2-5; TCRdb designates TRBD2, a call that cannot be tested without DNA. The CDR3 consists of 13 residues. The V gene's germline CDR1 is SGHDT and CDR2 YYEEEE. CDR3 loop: CASSLGLAETQYF. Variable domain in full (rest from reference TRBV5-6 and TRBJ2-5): DAGVTQSPTHLIKTRGQQVTLRCSPKSGHDTVSWYQQALGQGPQFIFQYYEEEERQRGNFPDRFSGHQFPNYSSELNVNALLLGDSALYLCASSLGLAETQYFGPGTRLLVL.

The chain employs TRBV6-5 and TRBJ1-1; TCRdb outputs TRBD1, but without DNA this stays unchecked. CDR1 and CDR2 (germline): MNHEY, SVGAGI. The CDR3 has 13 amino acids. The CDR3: CAKTDRMGTEAFF.

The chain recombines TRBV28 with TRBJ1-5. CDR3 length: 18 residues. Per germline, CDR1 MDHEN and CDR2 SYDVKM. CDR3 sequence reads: CASSLKELVSRPGQPQHF.

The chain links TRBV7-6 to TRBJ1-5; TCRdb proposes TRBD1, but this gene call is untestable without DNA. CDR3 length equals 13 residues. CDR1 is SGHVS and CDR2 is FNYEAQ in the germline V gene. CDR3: CASSRGTDQPQHF.

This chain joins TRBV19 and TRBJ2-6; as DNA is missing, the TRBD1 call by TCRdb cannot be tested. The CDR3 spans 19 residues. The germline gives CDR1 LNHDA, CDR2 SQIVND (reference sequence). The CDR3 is CASSPGSRSVSSGANVLTF.

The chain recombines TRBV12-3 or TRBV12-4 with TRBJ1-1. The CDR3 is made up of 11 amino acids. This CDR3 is CASSSVYSAFF.

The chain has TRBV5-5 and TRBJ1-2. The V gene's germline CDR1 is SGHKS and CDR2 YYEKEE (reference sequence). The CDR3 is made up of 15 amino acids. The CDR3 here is CASSLDRGYSYGYTF.

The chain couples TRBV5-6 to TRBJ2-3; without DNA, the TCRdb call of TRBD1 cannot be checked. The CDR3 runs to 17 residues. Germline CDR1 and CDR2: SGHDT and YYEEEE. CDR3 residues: CASSWRGSGGPSDTQYF.

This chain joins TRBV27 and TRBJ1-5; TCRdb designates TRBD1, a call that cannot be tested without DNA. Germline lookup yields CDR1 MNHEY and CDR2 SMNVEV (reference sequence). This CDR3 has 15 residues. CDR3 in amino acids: CASSSFGGGNQPQHF.

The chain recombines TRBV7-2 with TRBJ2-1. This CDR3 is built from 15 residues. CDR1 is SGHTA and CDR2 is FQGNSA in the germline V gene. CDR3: CASSLRIGSLDEQFF.

CDR3 region: CASSLAPLIDEQFF. This chain uses TRBV7-8 with TRBJ2-1; absent DNA, TCRdb's TRBD2 call cannot be checked. The length of the CDR3 is 14 residues. Germline CDR1 and CDR2: SGHVS and FQNEAQ.

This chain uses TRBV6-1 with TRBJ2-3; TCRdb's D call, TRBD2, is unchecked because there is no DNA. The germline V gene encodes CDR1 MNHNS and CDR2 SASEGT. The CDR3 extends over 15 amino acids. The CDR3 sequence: CASTSTGTSGNTQYF.

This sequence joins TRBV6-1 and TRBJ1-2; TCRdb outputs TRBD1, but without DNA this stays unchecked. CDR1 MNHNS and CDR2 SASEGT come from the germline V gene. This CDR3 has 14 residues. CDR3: CASSQPYLGGGYTF.

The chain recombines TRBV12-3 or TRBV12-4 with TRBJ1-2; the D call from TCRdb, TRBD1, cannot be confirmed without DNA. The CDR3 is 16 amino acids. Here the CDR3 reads CASTLGGQGVTAGYTF.

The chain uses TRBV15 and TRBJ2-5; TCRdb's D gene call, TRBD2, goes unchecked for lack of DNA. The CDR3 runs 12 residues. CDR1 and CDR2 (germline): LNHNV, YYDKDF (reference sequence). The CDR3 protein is CATSRQEGTQYF.

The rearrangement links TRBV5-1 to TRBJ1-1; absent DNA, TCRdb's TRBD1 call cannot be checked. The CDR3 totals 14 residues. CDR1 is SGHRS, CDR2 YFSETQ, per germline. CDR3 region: CASSLEPGSTEAFF.

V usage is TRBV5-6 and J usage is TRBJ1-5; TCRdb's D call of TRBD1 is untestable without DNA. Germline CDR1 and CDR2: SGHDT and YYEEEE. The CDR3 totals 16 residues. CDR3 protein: CASSPRAGQTNQPQHF.

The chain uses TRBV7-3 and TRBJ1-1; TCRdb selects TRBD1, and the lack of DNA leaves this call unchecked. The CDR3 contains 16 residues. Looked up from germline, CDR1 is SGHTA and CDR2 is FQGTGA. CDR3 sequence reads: CASSLMPTGGSTEAFF.

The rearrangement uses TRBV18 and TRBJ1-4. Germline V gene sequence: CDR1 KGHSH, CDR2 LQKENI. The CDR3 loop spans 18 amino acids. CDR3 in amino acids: CASSPNQLSPATNEKLFF.

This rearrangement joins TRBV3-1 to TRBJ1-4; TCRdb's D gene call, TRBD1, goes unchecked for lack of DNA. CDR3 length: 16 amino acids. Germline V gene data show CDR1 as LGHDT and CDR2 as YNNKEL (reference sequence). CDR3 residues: CASSPGQGGTNEKLFF.

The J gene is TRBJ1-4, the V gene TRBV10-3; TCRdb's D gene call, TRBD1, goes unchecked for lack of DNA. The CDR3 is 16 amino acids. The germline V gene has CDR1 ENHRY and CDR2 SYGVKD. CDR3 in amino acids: CAISESIGQGGEKLFF.

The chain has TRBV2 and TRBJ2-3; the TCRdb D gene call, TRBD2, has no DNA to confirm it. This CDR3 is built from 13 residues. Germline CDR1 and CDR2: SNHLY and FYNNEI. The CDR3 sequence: CASMREGTDTQYF.

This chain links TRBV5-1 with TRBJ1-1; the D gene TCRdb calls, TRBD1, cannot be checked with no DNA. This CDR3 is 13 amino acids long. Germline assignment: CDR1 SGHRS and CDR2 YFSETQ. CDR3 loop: CASSVTGIGEAFF.

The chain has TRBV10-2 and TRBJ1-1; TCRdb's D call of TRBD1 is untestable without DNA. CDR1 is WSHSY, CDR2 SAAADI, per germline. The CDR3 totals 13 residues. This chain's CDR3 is CASSDIRTGEAFF.

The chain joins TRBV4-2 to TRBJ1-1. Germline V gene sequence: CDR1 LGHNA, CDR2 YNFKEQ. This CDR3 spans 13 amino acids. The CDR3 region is CASSQEGKKIAFF.

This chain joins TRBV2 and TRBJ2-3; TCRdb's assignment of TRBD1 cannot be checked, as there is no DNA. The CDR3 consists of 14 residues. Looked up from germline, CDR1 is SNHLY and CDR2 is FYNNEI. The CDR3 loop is CASSAQPRGDTQYF.

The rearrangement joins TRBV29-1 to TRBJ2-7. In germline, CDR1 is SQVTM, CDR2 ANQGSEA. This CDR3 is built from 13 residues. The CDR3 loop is CSVGWSSYDEQYF.

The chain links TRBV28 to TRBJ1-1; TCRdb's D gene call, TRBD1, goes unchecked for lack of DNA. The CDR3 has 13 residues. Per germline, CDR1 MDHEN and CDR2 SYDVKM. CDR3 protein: CATSYRGATEAFF.